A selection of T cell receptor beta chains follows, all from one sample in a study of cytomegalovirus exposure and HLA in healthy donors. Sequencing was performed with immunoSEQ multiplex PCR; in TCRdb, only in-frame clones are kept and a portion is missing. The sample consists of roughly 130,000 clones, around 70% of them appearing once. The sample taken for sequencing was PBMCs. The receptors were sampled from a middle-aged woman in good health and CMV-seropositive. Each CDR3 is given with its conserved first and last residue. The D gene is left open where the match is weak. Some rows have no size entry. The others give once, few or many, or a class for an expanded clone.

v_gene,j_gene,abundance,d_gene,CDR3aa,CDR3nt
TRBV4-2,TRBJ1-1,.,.,CASEPLNTEAFF,TGTGCCAGCGAACCCCTAAACACTGAAGCTTTCTTT
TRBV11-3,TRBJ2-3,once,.,CASSLGGGRPDTQYF,TGTGCCAGCAGTTTAGGGGGCGGGAGGCCAGATACGCAGTATTTT
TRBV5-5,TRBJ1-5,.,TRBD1,CASSHPGTGTNQPQHF,TGTGCCAGCAGCCACCCCGGGACAGGGACCAATCAGCCCCAGCATTTT
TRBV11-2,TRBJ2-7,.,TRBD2,CASSPIAGRVEQYF,TGTGCCAGCAGCCCAATAGCGGGTCGCGTCGAGCAGTACTTC
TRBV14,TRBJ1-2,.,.,CASSPVAGPIENYGYTF,TGTGCCAGCAGTCCGGTGGCGGGTCCCATTGAGAACTATGGCTACACCTTC
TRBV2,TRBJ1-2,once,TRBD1,CASRVGQGFYTF,TGTGCCAGCAGAGTAGGACAGGGGTTCTACACCTTC
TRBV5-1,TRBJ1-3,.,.,CASSAGPQPVGNTIYF,TGCGCCAGCAGCGCGGGGCCGCAGCCCGTTGGAAACACCATATATTTT
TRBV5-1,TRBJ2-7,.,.,CASSLESGFTYEQYF,TGCGCCAGCAGCTTGGAGAGCGGGTTTACCTACGAGCAGTACTTC
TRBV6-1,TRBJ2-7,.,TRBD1,CASSEYGTGGYEQYF,TGTGCCAGCAGTGAATACGGGACAGGGGGCTACGAGCAGTACTTC
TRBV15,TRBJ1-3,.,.,CATSIGSTDSGNTIYF,TGTGCCACCAGCATAGGATCTACAGACTCTGGAAACACCATATATTTT
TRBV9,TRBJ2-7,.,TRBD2,CASSVGAGGPYEQYF,TGTGCCAGCAGCGTAGGTGCGGGAGGTCCCTACGAGCAGTACTTC
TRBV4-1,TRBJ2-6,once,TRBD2,CASSPGSGGKLSGANVLTF,TGCGCCAGCAGCCCAGGATCGGGGGGTAAGCTGTCTGGGGCCAACGTCCTGACTTTC
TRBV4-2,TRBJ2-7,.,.,CASSQALQETYEQYF,TGTGCCAGCAGCCAGGCTTTACAGGAAACCTACGAGCAGTACTTC
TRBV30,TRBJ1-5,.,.,CAWSTSGGSNQPQHF,TGTGCCTGGAGTACCTCGGGGGGTAGCAATCAGCCCCAGCATTTT
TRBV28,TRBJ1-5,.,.,CASRVSLTALGGNQPQHF,TGTGCCAGCAGAGTTTCGTTGACAGCCCTGGGTGGCAATCAGCCCCAGCATTTT
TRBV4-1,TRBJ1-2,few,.,CASSQSFTGVYGYTF,TGCGCCAGCAGCCAAAGCTTTACAGGAGTTTATGGCTACACCTTC
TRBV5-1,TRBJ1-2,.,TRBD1,CASRFSGTGLRGYTF,TGCGCCAGCAGATTTTCCGGGACAGGACTTCGTGGCTACACCTTC
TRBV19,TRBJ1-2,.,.,CASSMTDYGYTF,TGTGCCAGTAGTATGACAGACTATGGCTACACCTTC
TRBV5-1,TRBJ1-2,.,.,CASSLDREGYGYTF,TGCGCCAGCAGCTTGGACAGGGAGGGGTATGGCTACACCTTC
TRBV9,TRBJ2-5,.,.,CASSRLTAPEETQYF,TGTGCCAGCAGCCGGTTAACCGCCCCCGAAGAGACCCAGTACTTC
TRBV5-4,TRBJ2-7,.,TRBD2,CASSLAERGPREQYF,TGTGCCAGCAGCTTGGCCGAGCGGGGCCCGCGAGAGCAGTACTTC
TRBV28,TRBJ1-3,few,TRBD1,CASRDRGAFSGNTIYF,TGTGCCAGCAGGGACAGGGGGGCCTTCTCTGGAAACACCATATATTTT
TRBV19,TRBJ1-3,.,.,CASRSDSRSSGNTIYF,TGTGCCAGTAGGTCGGACAGTCGATCCTCTGGAAACACCATATATTTT
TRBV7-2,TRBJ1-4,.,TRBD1,CASSRGQGEKLFF,TGTGCCAGCAGCAGGGGGCAGGGTGAAAAACTGTTTTTT
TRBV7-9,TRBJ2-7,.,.,CATTVGNSYEQYF,TGTGCCACCACAGTTGGAAACTCCTACGAGCAGTACTTC
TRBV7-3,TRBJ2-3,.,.,CASSLGTSTDTQYF,TGTGCCAGCAGCTTAGGGACTAGCACAGATACGCAGTATTTT
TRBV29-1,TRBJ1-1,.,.,CSAGSGNTEAFF,TGCAGCGCTGGGAGTGGGAACACTGAAGCTTTCTTT
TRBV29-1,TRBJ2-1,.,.,CSVARSSYNEQFF,TGCAGCGTTGCTAGGAGCTCCTACAATGAGCAGTTCTTC